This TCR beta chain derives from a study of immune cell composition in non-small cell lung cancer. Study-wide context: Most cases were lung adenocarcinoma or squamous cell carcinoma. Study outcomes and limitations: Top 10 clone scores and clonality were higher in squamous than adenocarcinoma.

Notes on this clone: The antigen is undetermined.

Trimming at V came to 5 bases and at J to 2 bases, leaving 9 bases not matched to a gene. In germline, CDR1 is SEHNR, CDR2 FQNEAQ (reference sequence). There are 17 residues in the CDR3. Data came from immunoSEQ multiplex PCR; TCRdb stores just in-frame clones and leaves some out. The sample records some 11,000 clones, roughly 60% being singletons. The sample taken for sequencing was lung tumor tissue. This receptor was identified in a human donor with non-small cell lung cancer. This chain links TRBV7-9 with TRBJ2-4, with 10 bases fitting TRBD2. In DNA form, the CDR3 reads TGTGCCAGCAGCCGTTTAGGACTAGCGGTAACCAAAAACATTCAGTACTTC. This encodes CASSRLGLAVTKNIQYF.